This T cell receptor (beta chain) comes out of a study of blood T cell repertoires in COVID-19. Assay used: immunoSEQ multiplex PCR; TCRdb lists only in-frame clones, some missing. The sample includes more than 110,000 clones, about nine tenths of them seen just once. The sample consisted of peripheral blood. The sequence was collected from a woman at least 80 years old with acute or convalescent COVID-19.

CDR3 nucleotide sequence: TGCAGTGCTAGTGGGGGACAGCCCATAGTGGGCAATCAGCCCCAGCATTTT. It codes for CSASGGQPIVGNQPQHF. The chain recombines TRBV20-1 with TRBJ1-5; TRBD1 aligns across 7 bases. This CDR3 comprises 17 residues. Trimming removed 3 bases from V and 2 bases from J; junction bases left unmatched: 13. Germline lookup yields CDR1 DFQATT and CDR2 SNEGSKA (reference sequence).